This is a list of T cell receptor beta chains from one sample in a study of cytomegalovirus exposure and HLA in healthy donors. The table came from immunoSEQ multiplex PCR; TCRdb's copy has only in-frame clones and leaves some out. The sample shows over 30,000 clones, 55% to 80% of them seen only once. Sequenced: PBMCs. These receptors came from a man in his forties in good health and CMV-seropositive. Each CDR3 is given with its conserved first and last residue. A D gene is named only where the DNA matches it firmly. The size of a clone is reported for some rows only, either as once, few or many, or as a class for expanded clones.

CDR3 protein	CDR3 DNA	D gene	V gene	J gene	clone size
CSSSLVADEQFF	TGTTCCAGCAGCTTAGTAGCCGATGAGCAGTTCTTC	NA	TRBV7-9	TRBJ2-1	NA
CASSRGTPPNEQFF	TGTGCCAGCAGCAGGGGCACCCCGCCCAATGAGCAGTTCTTC	NA	TRBV27	TRBJ2-1	NA
CASSPPGNEQFF	TGTGCCAGCAGCCCCCCCGGGAATGAGCAGTTCTTC	NA	TRBV7-2	TRBJ2-1	NA
CASSLQQGGEQFF	TGTGCCAGCTCACTCCAACAGGGGGGCGAGCAGTTCTTC	TRBD1	TRBV18	TRBJ2-1	NA
CASSLYERNEQFF	TGCGCCAGCAGCCTTTATGAGAGGAATGAGCAGTTCTTC	NA	TRBV4-1	TRBJ2-1	NA
CASSPTTAGAYEQYF	TGCGCCAGCAGCCCAACCACGGCAGGGGCCTACGAGCAGTACTTC	NA	TRBV5-1	TRBJ2-7	NA
CSVTGGSNQPQHF	TGCAGCGTCACAGGGGGCAGCAATCAGCCCCAGCATTTT	TRBD1	TRBV29-1	TRBJ1-5	NA
CASSAGFDRDNSPLHF	TGTGCCAGCAGTGCTGGGTTCGACAGGGATAATTCACCCCTCCACTTT	TRBD1	TRBV27	TRBJ1-6	NA
CASSRLRDREYYGYTF	TGTGCCAGCTCAAGACTCAGGGACAGGGAGTACTATGGCTACACCTTC	TRBD1	TRBV18	TRBJ1-2	once
CASTPGGDYGYTF	TGTGCCAGCACCCCGGGGGGGGACTATGGCTACACCTTC	NA	TRBV7-2	TRBJ1-2	few